The entry below describes one T cell receptor beta chain. Study processing details: How many nucleated cells were present was estimated from reference gene primer amplification. The data were produced by immunoSEQ multiplex PCR, yet TCRdb's version contains in-frame clones alone and is incomplete. V and J calls and clone size come straight from that table; D and trimming were deduced from the DNA. Of 120,000 or so clones listed, roughly four fifths are singletons. This entry comes from a study of blood T cell repertoires in COVID-19. About the research overall: From the United States, Italy and Spain came samples of acute and convalescent COVID-19.

Enrollment of patients from Seattle took place during active infection, with longitudinal follow-up. With 0 bases removed from V and 4 bases from J, the gap between germline ends came to 25 bases. The CDR3 is 19 residues long. Germline lookup yields CDR1 SGHRS and CDR2 YFSETQ. V gene TRBV5-1 combines with J gene TRBJ1-1, with a weak D call TRBD1 (6 bases). The sequencing sample was made of peripheral blood. The receptor comes from a man aged 25-40 years with COVID-19, enrolled during active disease. Here the CDR3 reads CASSLVGSGVQGEATEAFF. The CDR3 DNA follows: TGCGCCAGCAGCTTGGTTGGTTCAGGGGTACAGGGTGAGGCCACTGAAGCTTTCTTT.